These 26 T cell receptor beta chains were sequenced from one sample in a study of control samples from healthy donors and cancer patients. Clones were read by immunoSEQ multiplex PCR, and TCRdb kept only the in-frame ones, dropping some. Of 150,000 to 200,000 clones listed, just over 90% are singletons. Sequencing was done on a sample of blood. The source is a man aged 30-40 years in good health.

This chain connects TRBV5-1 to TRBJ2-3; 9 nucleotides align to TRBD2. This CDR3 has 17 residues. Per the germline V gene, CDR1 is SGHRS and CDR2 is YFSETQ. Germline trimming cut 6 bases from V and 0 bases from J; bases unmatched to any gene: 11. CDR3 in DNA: TGCGCCAGCATCATTCTCCAGCGGGGGGCTAGCACAGATACGCAGTATTTT. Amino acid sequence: CASIILQRGASTDTQYF.

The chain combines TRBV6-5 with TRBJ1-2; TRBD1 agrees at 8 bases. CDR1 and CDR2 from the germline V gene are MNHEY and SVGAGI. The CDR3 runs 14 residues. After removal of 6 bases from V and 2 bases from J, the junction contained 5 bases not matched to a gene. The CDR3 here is CASSLGQENYGYTF. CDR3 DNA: TGTGCCAGCAGCTTGGGACAGGAGAACTATGGCTACACCTTC.

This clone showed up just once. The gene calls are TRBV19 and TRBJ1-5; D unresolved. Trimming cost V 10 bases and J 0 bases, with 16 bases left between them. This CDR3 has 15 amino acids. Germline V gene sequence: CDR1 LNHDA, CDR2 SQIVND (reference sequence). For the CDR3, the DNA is TGTGCCACCGAACCCCTCGGGTATAGCAATCAGCCCCAGCATTTT. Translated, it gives CATEPLGYSNQPQHF.

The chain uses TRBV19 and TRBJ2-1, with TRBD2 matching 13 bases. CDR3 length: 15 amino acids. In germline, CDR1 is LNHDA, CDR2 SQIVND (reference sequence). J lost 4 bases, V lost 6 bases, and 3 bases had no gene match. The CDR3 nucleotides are TGTGCCAGTAGACTAGCGGGAGGGCTGTACAATGAGCAGTTCTTC. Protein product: CASRLAGGLYNEQFF.

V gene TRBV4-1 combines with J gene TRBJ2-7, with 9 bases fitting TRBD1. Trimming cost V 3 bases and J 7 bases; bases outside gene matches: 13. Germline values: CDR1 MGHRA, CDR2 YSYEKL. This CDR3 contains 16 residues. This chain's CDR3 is CASSHAGTGIPREQYF. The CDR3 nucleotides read TGCGCCAGCAGCCACGCCGGGACAGGGATCCCTCGGGAGCAGTACTTC.

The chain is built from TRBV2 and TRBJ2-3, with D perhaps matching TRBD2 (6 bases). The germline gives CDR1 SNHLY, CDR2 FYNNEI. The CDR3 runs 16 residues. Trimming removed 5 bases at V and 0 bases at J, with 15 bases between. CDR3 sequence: CASSPLAAGSTDTQYF. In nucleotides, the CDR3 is TGTGCCAGCAGTCCCCTCGCTGCGGGAAGCACAGATACGCAGTATTTT.

DNA of the CDR3: TGTGCCAGCGAAAACAGGGAGAAGTCTTTCTTT. Its protein product is CASENREKSFF. The rearrangement links TRBV2 to TRBJ1-1; D may be TRBD1 (6 bases). The germline V gene has CDR1 SNHLY and CDR2 FYNNEI. The CDR3 loop spans 11 amino acids. V was cut by 8 bases and J by 12 bases, with 16 bases left in between.

CDR3 in amino acids: CASSTSVRGYREKLFF. The CDR3 DNA is TGTGCCAGTAGTACCTCAGTAAGGGGGTATCGGGAAAAACTGTTTTTT. The chain uses TRBV19 and TRBJ1-4; D possibly corresponds to TRBD1 (6 bases). The CDR3 runs to 16 residues. Germline V lookup: CDR1 LNHDA, CDR2 SQIVND (reference sequence). V was pared by 4 bases and J by 8 bases, with 20 bases between.

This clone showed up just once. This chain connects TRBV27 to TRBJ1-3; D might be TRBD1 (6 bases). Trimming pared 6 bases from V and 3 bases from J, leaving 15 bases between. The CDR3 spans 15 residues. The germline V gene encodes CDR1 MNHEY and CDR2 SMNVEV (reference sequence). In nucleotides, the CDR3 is TGTGCCAGCAGGCGATCAGGGGAATATGGAAACACCATATATTTT. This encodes CASRRSGEYGNTIYF.

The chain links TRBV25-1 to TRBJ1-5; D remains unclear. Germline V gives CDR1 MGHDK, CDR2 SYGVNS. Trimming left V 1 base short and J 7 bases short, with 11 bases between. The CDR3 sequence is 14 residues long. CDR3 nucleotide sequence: TGTGCCAGCAGTGAATTGGGCAGGTCGCAGCCCCAGCATTTT. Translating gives CASSELGRSQPQHF.

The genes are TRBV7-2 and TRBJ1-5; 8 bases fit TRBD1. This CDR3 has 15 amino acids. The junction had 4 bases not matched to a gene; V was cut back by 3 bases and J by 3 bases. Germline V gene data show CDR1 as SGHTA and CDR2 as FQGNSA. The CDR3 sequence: CASSLGTGINQPQHF. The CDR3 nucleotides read TGTGCCAGCAGCTTGGGGACAGGAATCAATCAGCCCCAGCATTTT.

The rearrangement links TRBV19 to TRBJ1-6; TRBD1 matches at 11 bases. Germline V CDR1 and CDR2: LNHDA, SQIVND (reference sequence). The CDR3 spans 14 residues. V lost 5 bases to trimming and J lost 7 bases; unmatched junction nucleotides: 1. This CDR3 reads CASSWDRGNSPLHF. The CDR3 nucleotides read TGTGCCAGTAGTTGGGACAGGGGGAATTCACCCCTCCACTTT.

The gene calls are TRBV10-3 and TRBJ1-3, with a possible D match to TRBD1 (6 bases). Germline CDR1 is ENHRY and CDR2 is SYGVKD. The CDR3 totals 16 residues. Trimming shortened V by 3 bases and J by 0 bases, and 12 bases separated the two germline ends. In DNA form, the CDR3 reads TGTGCCATCAGTGAAAACAGGGCCCTCTCTGGAAACACCATATATTTT. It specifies CAISENRALSGNTIYF.

The CDR3, as DNA: TGTGCCAGCAGTTTATCCCCAGGGTCCAACTATGGCTACACCTTC. This encodes CASSLSPGSNYGYTF. The V call is TRBV27, the J call TRBJ1-2; perhaps TRBD1 as D (5 bases). The CDR3 covers 15 residues. V was trimmed by 0 bases and J by 2 bases, leaving 10 bases between them. CDR1 is MNHEY and CDR2 is SMNVEV in the germline V gene (reference sequence).

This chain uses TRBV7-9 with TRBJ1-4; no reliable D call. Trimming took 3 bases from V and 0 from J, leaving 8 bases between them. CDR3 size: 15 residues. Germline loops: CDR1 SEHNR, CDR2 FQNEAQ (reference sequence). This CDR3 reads CASSFGQATNEKLFF. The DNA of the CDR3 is TGTGCCAGCAGCTTTGGTCAGGCAACTAATGAAAAACTGTTTTTT.

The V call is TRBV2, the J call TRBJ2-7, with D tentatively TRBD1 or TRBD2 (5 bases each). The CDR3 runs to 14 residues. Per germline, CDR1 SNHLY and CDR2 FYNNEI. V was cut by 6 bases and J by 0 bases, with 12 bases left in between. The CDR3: CASRSGQNSYEQYF. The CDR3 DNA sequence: TGTGCCAGCAGATCGGGGCAGAACTCCTACGAGCAGTACTTC.

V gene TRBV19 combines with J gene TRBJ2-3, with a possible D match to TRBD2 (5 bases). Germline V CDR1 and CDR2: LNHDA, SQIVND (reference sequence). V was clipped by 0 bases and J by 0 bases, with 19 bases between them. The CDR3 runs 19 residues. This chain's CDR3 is CASSIDRLRAAYSTDTQYF. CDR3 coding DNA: TGTGCCAGTAGTATAGATCGACTCCGAGCGGCATATAGCACAGATACGCAGTATTTT.

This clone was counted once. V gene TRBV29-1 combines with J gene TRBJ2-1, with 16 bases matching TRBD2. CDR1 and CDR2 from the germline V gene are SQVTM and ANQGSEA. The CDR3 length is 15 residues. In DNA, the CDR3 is TGCACCTACGGAGGGACTAGCGGGGGGGCCAATGAGCAGTTCTTC. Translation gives CTYGGTSGGANEQFF.

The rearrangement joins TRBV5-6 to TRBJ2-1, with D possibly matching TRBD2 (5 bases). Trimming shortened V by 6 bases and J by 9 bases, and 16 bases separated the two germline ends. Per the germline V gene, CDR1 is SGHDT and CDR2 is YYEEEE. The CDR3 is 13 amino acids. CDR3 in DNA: TGTGCCAGCACGAGACCTAACGGAGGTGAGCAGTTCTTC. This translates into CASTRPNGGEQFF.

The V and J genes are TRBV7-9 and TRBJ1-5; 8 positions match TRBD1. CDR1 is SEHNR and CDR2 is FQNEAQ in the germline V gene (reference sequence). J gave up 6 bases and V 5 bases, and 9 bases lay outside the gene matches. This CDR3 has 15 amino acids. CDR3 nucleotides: TGTGCCAGCAGCCCCGGGGGCAGGGGGCTTCAGCCCCAGCATTTT. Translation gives CASSPGGRGLQPQHF.

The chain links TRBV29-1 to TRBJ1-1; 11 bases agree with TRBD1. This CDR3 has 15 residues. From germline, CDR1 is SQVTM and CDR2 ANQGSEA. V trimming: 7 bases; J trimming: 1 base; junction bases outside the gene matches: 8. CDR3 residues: CSGWTGGFWNTEAFF. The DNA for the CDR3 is TGCAGCGGATGGACAGGGGGCTTTTGGAACACTGAAGCTTTCTTT.

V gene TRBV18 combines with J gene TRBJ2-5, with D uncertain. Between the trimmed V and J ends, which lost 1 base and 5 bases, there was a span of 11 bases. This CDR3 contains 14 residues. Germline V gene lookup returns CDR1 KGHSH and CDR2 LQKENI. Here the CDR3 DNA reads TGTGCCAGCTCACCACAAGTCAGAACGGAGACCCAGTACTTC. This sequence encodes CASSPQVRTETQYF.

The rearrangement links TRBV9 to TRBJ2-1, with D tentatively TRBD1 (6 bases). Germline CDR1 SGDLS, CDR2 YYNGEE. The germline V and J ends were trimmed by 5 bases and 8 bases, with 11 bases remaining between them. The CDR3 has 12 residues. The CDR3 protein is CASSATGYEQFF. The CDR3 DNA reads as TGTGCCAGCAGTGCTACAGGGTATGAGCAGTTCTTC.

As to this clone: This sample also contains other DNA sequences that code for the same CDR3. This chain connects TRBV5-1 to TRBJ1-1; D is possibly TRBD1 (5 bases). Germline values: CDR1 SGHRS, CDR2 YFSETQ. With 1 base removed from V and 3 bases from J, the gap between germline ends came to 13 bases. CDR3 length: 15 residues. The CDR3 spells CASSLLGGVDTEAFF. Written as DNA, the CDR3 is TGCGCCAGCAGCTTGTTAGGAGGGGTGGACACTGAAGCTTTCTTT.

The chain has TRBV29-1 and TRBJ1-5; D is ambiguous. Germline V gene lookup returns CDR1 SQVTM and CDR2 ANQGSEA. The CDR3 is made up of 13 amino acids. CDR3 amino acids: CTEARTVGQPQHF. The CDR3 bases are TGCACCGAAGCCAGGACGGTGGGTCAGCCCCAGCATTTT.

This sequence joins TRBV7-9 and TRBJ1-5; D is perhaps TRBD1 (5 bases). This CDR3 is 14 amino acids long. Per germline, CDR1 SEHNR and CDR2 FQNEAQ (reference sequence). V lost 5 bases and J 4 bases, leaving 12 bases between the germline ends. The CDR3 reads CASSQGDPNQPQHF. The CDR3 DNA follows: TGTGCCAGCAGCCAAGGGGACCCAAATCAGCCCCAGCATTTT.